This entry lists 24 T cell receptor beta chains sequenced from one sample in a study of T cells after posttransplantation cyclophosphamide. Clones were sequenced by immunoSEQ multiplex PCR, and TCRdb holds only the in-frame ones, with some missing. This sample carries about 44,000 clones, none of them present only once. Material: PBMCs. Source of these receptors: a man aged 40-49 years in good health, CMV-negative, and a related stem cell transplant donor.

This clone was picked up many times. V usage is TRBV5-6 and J usage is TRBJ2-3, with 11 bases that match TRBD2. The V segment lost 4 bases and the J segment 4 bases; nucleotides outside the gene matches: 2. The CDR3 has 14 amino acids. Germline lookup yields CDR1 SGHDT and CDR2 YYEEEE. The CDR3 protein is CASSQGLAADTQYF. Written as DNA, the CDR3 is TGTGCCAGCAGCCAGGGACTAGCGGCAGATACGCAGTATTTT.

The rearrangement links TRBV29-1 to TRBJ2-1; TRBD2 matches 7 bases. CDR1 and CDR2 from the germline V gene are SQVTM and ANQGSEA. V gave up 3 bases and J gave up 8 bases; unmatched junction bases: 4. CDR3 size: 12 residues. This CDR3 is CSVDGGGDEQFF. CDR3 nucleotides: TGCAGCGTTGATGGGGGGGGTGATGAGCAGTTCTTC.

This clone was counted only a few times. V gene TRBV7-3 combines with J gene TRBJ2-3; tentative D call: TRBD1 (5 bases). V lost 7 bases to trimming and J lost 7 bases, with 21 bases between them. The CDR3 runs 15 residues. Germline V CDR1 and CDR2: SGHTA, FQGTGA. The chain's CDR3 is CASISGAVRRNTQYF. The CDR3 nucleotides read TGTGCCAGCATCTCTGGGGCCGTCCGGCGAAATACGCAGTATTTT. The variable domain in full, with the rest retrieved from reference TRBV7-3 and TRBJ2-3, is GAGVSQTPSNKVTEKGKYVELRCDPISGHTALYWYRQSLGQGPEFLIYFQGTGAADDSGLPNDRFFAVRPEGSVSTLKIQRTERGDSAVYLCASISGAVRRNTQYFGPGTRLTVL.

This clone was counted many times. The chain combines TRBV10-3 with TRBJ2-2, with 7 positions matching TRBD1. V lost 8 bases and J lost 5; bases outside the gene matches: 8. Germline values: CDR1 ENHRY, CDR2 SYGVKD. The CDR3 loop spans 14 amino acids. This chain's CDR3 is CAIGEGALTGELFF. The CDR3 nucleotides read TGTGCCATCGGAGAGGGGGCTTTGACCGGGGAGCTGTTTTTT.

Ten or more counts support this clone. CDR3 nucleotide sequence: TGTGCCAGCCCAGGACAGTTGAACACTGAAGCTTTCTTT. This codes for CASPGQLNTEAFF. The genes are TRBV2 and TRBJ1-1; D may be TRBD1 (6 bases). Trimming removed 8 bases from V and 0 bases from J, with 10 bases in between. Per the germline V gene, CDR1 is SNHLY and CDR2 is FYNNEI. The CDR3 runs 13 residues.

In its sample, this clone was seen many times. The CDR3 loop reads CASTPGLAALDEQFF. CDR3 coding DNA: TGTGCCAGCACTCCGGGACTAGCGGCCTTAGATGAGCAGTTCTTC. The chain has TRBV11-2 and TRBJ2-1, with 11 bases matching TRBD2. This CDR3 is built from 15 residues. Germline CDR1 is SGHAT and CDR2 is FQNNGV. J was trimmed by 8 bases and V by 7 bases; bases with no gene match: 10. Variable domain in full (rest from reference TRBV11-2 and TRBJ2-1): EAGVAQSPRYKIIEKRQSVAFWCNPISGHATLYWYQQILGQGPKLLIQFQNNGVVDDSQLPKDRFSAERLKGVDSTLKIQPAKLEDSAVYLCASTPGLAALDEQFFGPGTRLTVL.

Ten or more counts support this clone. The genes are TRBV6-1 and TRBJ2-5; 10 positions agree with TRBD2. Germline V gene data show CDR1 as MNHNS and CDR2 as SASEGT. This CDR3 region has 16 residues. The ends lost 4 bases at V and 5 bases at J; junction bases unmatched: 10. The chain's CDR3 is CASSATGTSVTETQYF. CDR3 bases: TGTGCCAGCAGTGCTACCGGGACTAGCGTTACGGAGACCCAGTACTTC.

This clone was detected a few times. V is TRBV18 and J is TRBJ2-3; D not certain. Per germline, CDR1 KGHSH and CDR2 LQKENI. Between the trimmed V and J ends, which lost 4 bases and 4 bases, there was a span of 9 bases. CDR3 length equals 13 residues. CDR3 DNA: TGTGCCAGCTCACTTAACAGAGCAGATACGCAGTATTTT. The encoded protein is CASSLNRADTQYF.

In its sample, this clone was seen many times. The chain recombines TRBV19 with TRBJ2-2, with D possibly matching TRBD1 (5 bases). The CDR3 totals 14 residues. Looked up from germline, CDR1 is LNHDA and CDR2 is SQIVND (reference sequence). Trimming removed 6 bases from V and 4 bases from J, with 12 bases in between. This CDR3 is CASRPGSVTGELFF. The CDR3 DNA reads as TGTGCCAGTAGACCAGGGTCGGTCACCGGGGAGCTGTTTTTT.

This clone has just a few counts. The chain employs TRBV7-2 and TRBJ2-1; D may be TRBD2 (5 bases). Germline V gene lookup returns CDR1 SGHTA and CDR2 FQGNSA. The CDR3 is 17 residues long. The ends were cut back, 2 bases at V and 0 bases at J, with 14 bases in the middle. The CDR3 DNA reads TGTGCCAGCAGCTTATTTGTGGCGAGGGCCTCCTACAATGAGCAGTTCTTC. Translating it yields CASSLFVARASYNEQFF.

This clone was detected ten times or more. This sequence joins TRBV6-6 and TRBJ1-1; 8 bases fit TRBD1. The CDR3 is made up of 12 amino acids. Looked up from germline, CDR1 is MNHNY and CDR2 is SVGAGI (reference sequence). The V segment lost 10 bases and the J segment 6 bases; nucleotides outside the gene matches: 7. The CDR3 coding sequence is TGTGCCACGGACAGGGTGGGTGCTGAAGCTTTCTTT. As protein: CATDRVGAEAFF.

This clone was counted many times. The DNA for the CDR3 is TGTGCCAGCAGCCCGACAGCTGCAACTAATGAAAAACTGTTTTTT. Its translation: CASSPTAATNEKLFF. The chain links TRBV11-3 to TRBJ1-4, with D perhaps TRBD1 (5 bases). V was cut by 5 bases and J by 0 bases, with 10 bases left in between. The CDR3 extends over 15 amino acids. In germline, CDR1 is SGHNT, CDR2 YENEEA.

This clone was counted at least ten times. The CDR3 sequence is CASSKVQRGSNTEAFF. CDR3 nucleotide sequence: TGTGCCAGCAGCAAAGTCCAAAGGGGGTCGAACACTGAAGCTTTCTTT. The chain recombines TRBV21-1 with TRBJ1-1; the table names TRBD1, a call not compared with the DNA. TRBV21-1 is recorded as a pseudogene. This CDR3 spans 16 amino acids.

This clone was observed at least ten times. The chain is built from TRBV28 and TRBJ1-1; TRBD1 might be the D (5 bases). Per germline, CDR1 MDHEN and CDR2 SYDVKM. Trimming removed 6 bases from V and 4 bases from J, with 9 bases in between. The CDR3 covers 12 residues. CDR3 nucleotide sequence: TGTGCCAGCAGCTCGGGGGGCACTGAAGCTTTCTTT. Amino acids: CASSSGGTEAFF.

This clone was found many times. V usage is TRBV19 and J usage is TRBJ2-1; D unclear. Germline lookup yields CDR1 LNHDA and CDR2 SQIVND (reference sequence). V was trimmed by 3 bases and J by 4 bases, leaving 10 bases between them. The CDR3 is 14 residues long. In nucleotides, the CDR3 is TGTGCCAGTAGTATGCGAACCTATTACAATGAGCAGTTCTTC. Translated: CASSMRTYYNEQFF.

This clone has a count of ten or more. The chain is built from TRBV2 and TRBJ2-7, with D possibly TRBD1 on 5 matching bases. Germline values: CDR1 SNHLY, CDR2 FYNNEI. With 6 bases removed from V and 2 bases from J, the gap between germline ends came to 11 bases. This CDR3 spans 13 amino acids. The CDR3 region is CASRMGQPYEQYF. The CDR3 coding sequence is TGTGCCAGCAGAATGGGGCAGCCCTACGAGCAGTACTTC.

The rearrangement joins TRBV9 to TRBJ2-1; D may be TRBD1 (6 bases). Germline values: CDR1 SGDLS, CDR2 YYNGEE. There are 15 residues in the CDR3. V lost 4 bases, J lost 5 bases, and 16 bases lay in between. DNA of the CDR3: TGTGCCAGCAGCCCCTCCTCTACAGGGAACAATGAGCAGTTCTTC. Translating it yields CASSPSSTGNNEQFF.

The table lists this clone with many counts. The CDR3, as DNA: TGTGCCAGTAGTGTGGTACAGTATTCACCCCTCCACTTT. It codes for CASSVVQYSPLHF. The chain has TRBV19 and TRBJ1-6; D unclear. Trimming stripped 5 bases from V and 8 bases from J, with 10 bases between. The CDR3 totals 13 residues. Germline CDR1 is LNHDA and CDR2 is SQIVND (reference sequence).

This clone was seen ten or more times. The chain is built from TRBV7-2 and TRBJ1-2, with 7 bases lining up with TRBD1. In germline, CDR1 is SGHTA, CDR2 FQGNSA. This CDR3 has 14 residues. J lost 4 bases, V lost 1 base, and 3 bases had no gene match. This CDR3 is CASSLETGSYGYTF. The CDR3 DNA follows: TGTGCCAGCAGCTTAGAGACAGGGAGCTATGGCTACACCTTC.

There are a few counts of this clone. The chain joins TRBV14 to TRBJ1-6; tentative D call: TRBD1 (6 bases). The CDR3 covers 14 residues. The germline V and J ends were trimmed by 6 bases and 9 bases, with 15 bases remaining between them. CDR1 is SGHDN, CDR2 FVKESK, per germline. CDR3 sequence: CASSKTVGGSPLHF. CDR3 nucleotide sequence: TGTGCCAGCAGTAAGACAGTAGGGGGTTCACCCCTCCACTTT.

The sample holds a few counts of this clone. The rearrangement links TRBV11-2 to TRBJ2-3; 15 nucleotides match TRBD2. The CDR3 is 18 residues long. Unmatched junction bases numbered 10, after V lost 1 base and J lost 8 bases. Looked up from germline, CDR1 is SGHAT and CDR2 is FQNNGV. The CDR3 spells CASSLGTSGGAGSGTQYF. CDR3 DNA: TGTGCCAGCAGCTTAGGGACTAGCGGGGGGGCCGGCTCCGGTACGCAGTATTTT.

This clone was observed many times. The CDR3 coding sequence is TGTGCCAGCAGTCAGGTTTACGTCCTGACTTTC. Translating gives CASSQVYVLTF. V gene TRBV6-6 combines with J gene TRBJ2-6; no firm D call. Germline lookup yields CDR1 MNHNY and CDR2 SVGAGI (reference sequence). The CDR3 is made up of 11 amino acids. Trimming left V 5 bases short and J 11 bases short, with 7 bases between.

This clone came up a few times. The chain employs TRBV13 and TRBJ2-5; D is unclear. Germline CDR1 is PRHDT and CDR2 is FYEKMQ (reference sequence). CDR3 size: 14 residues. With 1 base removed from V and 5 bases from J, the gap between germline ends came to 11 bases. The CDR3 region is CASSLARVRETQYF. The CDR3, as DNA: TGTGCCAGCAGCTTAGCCCGGGTTCGGGAGACCCAGTACTTC.

This clone was detected ten times or more. The chain couples TRBV5-1 to TRBJ2-3; D is perhaps TRBD1 (6 bases). Germline V CDR1 and CDR2: SGHRS, YFSETQ. The CDR3 loop spans 14 amino acids. The V and J ends lost 4 bases and 4 bases respectively, with 13 bases between them. The chain's CDR3 is CASSPGTLPDTQYF. The CDR3 nucleotides read TGCGCCAGCAGCCCCGGGACACTTCCAGATACGCAGTATTTT.